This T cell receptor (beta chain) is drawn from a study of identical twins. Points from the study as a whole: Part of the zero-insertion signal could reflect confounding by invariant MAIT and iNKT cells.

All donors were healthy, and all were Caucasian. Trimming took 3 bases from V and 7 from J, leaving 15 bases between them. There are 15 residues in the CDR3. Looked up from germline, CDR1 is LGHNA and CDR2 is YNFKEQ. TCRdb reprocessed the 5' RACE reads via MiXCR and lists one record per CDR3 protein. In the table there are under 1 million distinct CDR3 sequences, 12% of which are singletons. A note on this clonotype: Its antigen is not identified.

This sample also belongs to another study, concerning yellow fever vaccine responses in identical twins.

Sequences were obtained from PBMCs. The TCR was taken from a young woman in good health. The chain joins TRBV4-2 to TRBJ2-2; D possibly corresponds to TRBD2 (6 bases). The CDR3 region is CASSQPTVGGGELFF. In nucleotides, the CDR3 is TGTGCCAGCAGCCAGCCTACTGTGGGGGGCGGGGAGCTGTTTTTT.